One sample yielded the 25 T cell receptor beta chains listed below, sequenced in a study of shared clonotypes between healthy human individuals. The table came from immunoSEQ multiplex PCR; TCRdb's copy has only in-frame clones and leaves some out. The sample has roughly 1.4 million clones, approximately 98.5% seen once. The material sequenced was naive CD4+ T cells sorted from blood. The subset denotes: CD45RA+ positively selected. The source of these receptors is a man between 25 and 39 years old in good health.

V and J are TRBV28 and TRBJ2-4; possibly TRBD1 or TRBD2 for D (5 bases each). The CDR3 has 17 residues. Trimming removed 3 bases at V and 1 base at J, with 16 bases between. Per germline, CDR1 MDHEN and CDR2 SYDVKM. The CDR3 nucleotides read TGTGCCAGCAGTTTGGCACAGGCTCGAGGGGCCAAAAACATTCAGTACTTC. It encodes CASSLAQARGAKNIQYF.

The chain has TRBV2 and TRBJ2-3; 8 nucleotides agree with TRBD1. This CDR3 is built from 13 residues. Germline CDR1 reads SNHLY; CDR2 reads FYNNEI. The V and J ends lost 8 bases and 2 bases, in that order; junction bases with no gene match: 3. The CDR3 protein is CASRDRITDTQYF. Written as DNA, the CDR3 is TGTGCCAGCCGGGACAGGATCACAGATACGCAGTATTTT.

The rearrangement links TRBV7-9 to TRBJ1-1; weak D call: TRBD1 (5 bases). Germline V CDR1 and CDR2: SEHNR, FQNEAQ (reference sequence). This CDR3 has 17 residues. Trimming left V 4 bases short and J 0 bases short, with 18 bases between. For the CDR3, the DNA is TGTGCCAGCAGCTGGGGAGGTGACAGTAAAATGAACACTGAAGCTTTCTTT. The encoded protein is CASSWGGDSKMNTEAFF.

In DNA form, the CDR3 reads TGCAGCGCAATGGGGGGGTCCACAGATACGCAGTATTTT. Translated, it gives CSAMGGSTDTQYF. V is TRBV29-1 and J is TRBJ2-3; TRBD2 matches at 7 bases. Germline-derived CDR1 and CDR2 are SQVTM and ANQGSEA. V lost 7 bases, J lost 2 bases, and 6 bases stayed unmatched. The CDR3 has 13 residues.

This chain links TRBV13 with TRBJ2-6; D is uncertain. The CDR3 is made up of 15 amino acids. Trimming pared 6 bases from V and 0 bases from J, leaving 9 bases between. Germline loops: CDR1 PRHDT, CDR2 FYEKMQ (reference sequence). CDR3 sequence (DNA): TGTGCCAGCAGGGGCCGCAGCTCTGGGGCCAACGTCCTGACTTTC. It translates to CASRGRSSGANVLTF.

CDR3 region: CASAIEDNEQFF. In DNA, the CDR3 is TGTGCCAGCGCCATAGAAGACAATGAGCAGTTCTTC. V usage is TRBV10-3 and J usage is TRBJ2-1; no clear D gene. Between the trimmed V and J ends, which lost 10 bases and 5 bases, there was a span of 12 bases. This CDR3 contains 12 residues. CDR1 ENHRY and CDR2 SYGVKD come from the germline V gene.

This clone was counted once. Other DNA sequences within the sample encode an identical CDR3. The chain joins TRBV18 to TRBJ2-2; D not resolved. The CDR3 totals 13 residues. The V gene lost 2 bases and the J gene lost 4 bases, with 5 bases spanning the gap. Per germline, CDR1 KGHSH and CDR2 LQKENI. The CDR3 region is CASSPASTGELFF. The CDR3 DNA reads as TGTGCCAGCTCACCAGCGAGCACCGGGGAGCTGTTTTTT.

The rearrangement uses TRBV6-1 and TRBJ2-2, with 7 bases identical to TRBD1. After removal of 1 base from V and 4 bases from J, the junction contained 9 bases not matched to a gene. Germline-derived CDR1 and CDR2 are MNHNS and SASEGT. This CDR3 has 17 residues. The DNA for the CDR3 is TGTGCCAGCAGTGAAGTGAGACAGGGTGGATTCACCGGGGAGCTGTTTTTT. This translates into CASSEVRQGGFTGELFF.

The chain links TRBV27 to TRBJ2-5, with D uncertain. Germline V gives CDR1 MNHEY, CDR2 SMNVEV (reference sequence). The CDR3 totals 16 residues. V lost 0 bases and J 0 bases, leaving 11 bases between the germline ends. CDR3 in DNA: TGTGCCAGCAGTTTATCTGGCAGGTTGTACCAAGAGACCCAGTACTTC. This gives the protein CASSLSGRLYQETQYF.

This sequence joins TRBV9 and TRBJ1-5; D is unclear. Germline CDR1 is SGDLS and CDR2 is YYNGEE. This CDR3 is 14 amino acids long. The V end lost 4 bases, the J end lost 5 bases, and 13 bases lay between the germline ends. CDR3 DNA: TGTGCCAGCAGCTCGGCGGCAGGATATCAGCCCCAGCATTTT. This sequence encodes CASSSAAGYQPQHF.

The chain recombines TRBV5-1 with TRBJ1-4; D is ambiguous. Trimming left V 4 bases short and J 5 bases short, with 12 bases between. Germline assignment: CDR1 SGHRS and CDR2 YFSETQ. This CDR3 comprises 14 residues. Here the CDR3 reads CASSPTLGNEKLFF. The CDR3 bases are TGCGCCAGCAGCCCGACATTAGGCAATGAAAAACTGTTTTTT.

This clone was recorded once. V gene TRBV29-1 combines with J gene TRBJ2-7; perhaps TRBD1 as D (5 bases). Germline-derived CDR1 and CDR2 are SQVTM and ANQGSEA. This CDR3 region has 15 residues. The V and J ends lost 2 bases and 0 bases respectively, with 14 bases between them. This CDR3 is CSVEPPQANSYEQYF. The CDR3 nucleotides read TGCAGCGTTGAACCCCCACAGGCTAACTCCTACGAGCAGTACTTC.

In nucleotides, the CDR3 is TGTGCCAGCAGCGTGAGGGGGGCAGACACAGATACGCAGTATTTT. Residues: CASSVRGADTDTQYF. This sequence joins TRBV9 and TRBJ2-3; D assignment may be TRBD1 or TRBD2 (6 bases each). The germline V gene has CDR1 SGDLS and CDR2 YYNGEE. This CDR3 is built from 15 residues. V gave up 2 bases and J gave up 2 bases, with 12 bases separating them. Complete variable domain (other parts from reference TRBV9 and TRBJ2-3): DSGVTQTPKHLITATGQRVTLRCSPRSGDLSVYWYQQSLDQGLQFLIQYYNGEERAKGNILERFSAQQFPDLHSELNLSSLELGDSALYFCASSVRGADTDTQYFGPGTRLTVL.

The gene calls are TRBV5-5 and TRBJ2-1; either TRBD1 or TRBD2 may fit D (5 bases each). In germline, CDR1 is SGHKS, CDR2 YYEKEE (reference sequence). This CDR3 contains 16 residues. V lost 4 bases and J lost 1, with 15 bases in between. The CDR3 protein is CASSRPLAGSYNEQFF. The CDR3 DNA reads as TGTGCCAGCAGCCGCCCCCTAGCAGGGTCCTACAATGAGCAGTTCTTC. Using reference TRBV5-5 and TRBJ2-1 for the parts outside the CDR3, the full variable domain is DAGVTQSPTHLIKTRGQQVTLRCSPISGHKSVSWYQQVLGQGPQFIFQYYEKEERGRGNFPDRFSARQFPNYSSELNVNALLLGDSALYLCASSRPLAGSYNEQFFGPGTRLTVL.

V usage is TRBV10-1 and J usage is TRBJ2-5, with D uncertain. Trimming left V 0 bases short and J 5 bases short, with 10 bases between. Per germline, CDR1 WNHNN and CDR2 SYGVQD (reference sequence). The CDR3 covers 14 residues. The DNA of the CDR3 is TGCGCCAGCAGTGAGTCGCCGCGGACGGAGACCCAGTACTTC. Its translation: CASSESPRTETQYF.

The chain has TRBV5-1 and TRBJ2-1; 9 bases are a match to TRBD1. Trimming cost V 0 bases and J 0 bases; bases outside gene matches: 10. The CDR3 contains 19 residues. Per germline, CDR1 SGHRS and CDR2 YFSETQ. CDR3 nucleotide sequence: TGCGCCAGCAGCTTGGACTACAGGGGGCGCGATGGCTCCTACAATGAGCAGTTCTTC. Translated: CASSLDYRGRDGSYNEQFF. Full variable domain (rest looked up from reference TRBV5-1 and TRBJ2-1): KAGVTQTPRYLIKTRGQQVTLSCSPISGHRSVSWYQQTPGQGLQFLFEYFSETQRNKGNFPGRFSGRQFSNSRSEMNVSTLELGDSALYLCASSLDYRGRDGSYNEQFFGPGTRLTVL.

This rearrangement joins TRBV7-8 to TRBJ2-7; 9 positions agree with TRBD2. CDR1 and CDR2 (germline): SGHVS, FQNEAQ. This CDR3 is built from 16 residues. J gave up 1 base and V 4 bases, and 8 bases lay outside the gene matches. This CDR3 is CASSWGLALTSYEQYF. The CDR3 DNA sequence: TGTGCCAGCAGCTGGGGACTAGCTCTCACTTCCTACGAGCAGTACTTC.

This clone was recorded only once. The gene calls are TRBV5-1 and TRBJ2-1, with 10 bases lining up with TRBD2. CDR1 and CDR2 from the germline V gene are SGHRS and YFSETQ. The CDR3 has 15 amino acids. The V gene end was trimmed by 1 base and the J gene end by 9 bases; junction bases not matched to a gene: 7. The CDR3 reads CASSLPSGSGGEQFF. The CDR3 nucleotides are TGCGCCAGCAGCTTGCCTAGCGGGAGCGGAGGTGAGCAGTTCTTC.

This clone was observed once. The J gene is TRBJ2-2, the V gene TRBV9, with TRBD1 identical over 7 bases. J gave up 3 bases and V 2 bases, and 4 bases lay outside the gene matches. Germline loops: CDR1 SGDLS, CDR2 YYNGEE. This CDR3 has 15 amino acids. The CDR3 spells CASSVDDRDTGELFF. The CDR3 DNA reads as TGTGCCAGCAGCGTCGACGACAGGGACACCGGGGAGCTGTTTTTT.

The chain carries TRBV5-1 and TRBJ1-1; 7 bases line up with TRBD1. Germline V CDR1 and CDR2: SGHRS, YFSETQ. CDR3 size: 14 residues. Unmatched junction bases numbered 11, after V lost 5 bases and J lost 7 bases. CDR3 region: CASRRAGGKIEAFF. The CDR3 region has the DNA TGCGCCAGCAGGCGGGCAGGGGGAAAGATTGAAGCTTTCTTT.

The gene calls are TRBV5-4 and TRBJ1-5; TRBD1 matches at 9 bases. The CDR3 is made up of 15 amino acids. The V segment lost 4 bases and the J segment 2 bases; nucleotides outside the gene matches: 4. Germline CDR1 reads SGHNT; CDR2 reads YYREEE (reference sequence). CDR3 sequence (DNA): TGTGCCAGCAGCACAGGGGGCGCGGGCAATCAGCCCCAGCATTTT. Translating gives CASSTGGAGNQPQHF.

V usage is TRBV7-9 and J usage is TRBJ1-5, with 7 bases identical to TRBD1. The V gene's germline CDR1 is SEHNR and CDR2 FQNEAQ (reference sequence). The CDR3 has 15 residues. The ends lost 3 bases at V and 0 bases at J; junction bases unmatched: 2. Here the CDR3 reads CASSFGTASNQPQHF. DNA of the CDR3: TGTGCCAGCAGCTTCGGGACAGCTAGCAATCAGCCCCAGCATTTT.

The CDR3 sequence: CASSEVPGVVTDTQYF. CDR3 coding DNA: TGCGCCAGCAGTGAAGTACCGGGGGTGGTCACAGATACGCAGTATTTT. The chain carries TRBV10-2 and TRBJ2-3, with D perhaps TRBD2 (6 bases). Trimming cost V 3 bases and J 2 bases, with 15 bases left between them. The CDR3 sequence is 16 residues long. Germline values: CDR1 WSHSY, CDR2 SAAADI.

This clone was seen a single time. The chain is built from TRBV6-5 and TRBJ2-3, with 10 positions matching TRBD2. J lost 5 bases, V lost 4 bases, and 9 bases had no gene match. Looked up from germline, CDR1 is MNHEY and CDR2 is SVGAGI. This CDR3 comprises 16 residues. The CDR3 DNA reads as TGTGCCAGCAGTTCCCCTAGCGGGAGTGTCGGAGATACGCAGTATTTT. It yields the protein CASSSPSGSVGDTQYF.

CDR3 DNA: TGTGGATCCAGTGGGCCAGTGAACACTGAAGCTTTCTTT. It translates to CGSSGPVNTEAFF. The chain is built from TRBV28 and TRBJ1-1, with D hard to call. Germline-derived CDR1 and CDR2 are MDHEN and SYDVKM. This CDR3 is built from 13 residues.